Presented here are 5 T cell receptor beta chains from one specimen sequenced in a study of control samples from healthy donors and cancer patients. TCRdb keeps only in-frame clones here, not all; method: immunoSEQ multiplex PCR. The sample lists some 150,000 clones; about 93% were seen once. Material for sequencing was blood. All receptors derive from a woman in her sixties or seventies in good health.

V gene TRBV4-3 combines with J gene TRBJ1-4; D possibly corresponds to TRBD1 (5 bases). The CDR3 extends over 18 amino acids. CDR1 and CDR2 (germline): LGHNA, YSLEER. V shed 0 bases and J shed 7 bases, with 21 bases lying between them. This CDR3 reads CASSQELPLGEYGEKLFF. As DNA, the CDR3 is TGCGCCAGCAGCCAAGAACTCCCTTTGGGGGAGTATGGTGAAAAACTGTTTTTT.

The chain uses TRBV7-2 and TRBJ2-7; TRBD2 might be the D (5 bases). Germline V CDR1 and CDR2: SGHTA, FQGNSA. This CDR3 spans 15 amino acids. V dropped 4 bases and J dropped 2 bases, with 15 bases sitting between them. The CDR3 sequence is CASSYRPGGAYEQYF. CDR3 bases: TGTGCCAGCAGCTACCGCCCTGGAGGAGCCTACGAGCAGTACTTC.

CDR3 residues: CASSQILRANYGYTF. CDR3 bases: TGTGCCAGCAGCCAAATTTTGAGAGCTAACTATGGCTACACCTTC. The gene calls are TRBV7-9 and TRBJ1-2; D gene unclear. This CDR3 has 15 amino acids. Trimming shortened V by 5 bases and J by 0 bases, and 13 bases separated the two germline ends. The V gene's germline CDR1 is SEHNR and CDR2 FQNEAQ (reference sequence).

Concerning this clone: A read error may account for a junction end that differs from germline. The chain combines TRBV2 with TRBJ2-3; D not certain. CDR1 and CDR2 (germline): SNHLY, FYNNEI. There are 11 residues in the CDR3. CDR3 sequence (DNA): TGTGCCAGCAGTGAAAATTTCCTAAAAGTCTTT. Amino acids: CASSENFLKVF.

This chain uses TRBV5-1 with TRBJ2-1; 8 bases line up with TRBD1. The CDR3 contains 12 residues. In germline, CDR1 is SGHRS, CDR2 YFSETQ. V lost 1 base to trimming and J lost 9 bases; unmatched junction nucleotides: 0. CDR3 bases: TGCGCCAGCAGCTTGACAGGGGGTGAGCAGTTCTTC. It translates to CASSLTGGEQFF.